This TCR beta chain emerged from a study of T-cell memory formation after mild COVID-19. Findings of the study overall: Among CD4+ contracting clones, most were CM and EM, and CD8+ ones EMRA. Day 15 to 85 contracting clones showed balanced CD4/CD8; later expanders leaned CD4+.

The germline CDR1 and CDR2 sequences are MNHEY and SVGAGI. V lost 9 bases and J lost 8, with 10 bases in between. This CDR3 has 11 residues. Via MiXCR, TCRdb re-called the 5' RACE reads, giving one row per CDR3 protein. Of about 260,000 distinct CDR3 sequences in the sample, roughly 17% were seen once. Notes on this clonotype: Its antigen is currently unknown.

What was sequenced was PBMCs or a T cell subset sorted from them (not recorded which). This receptor was taken from a man younger than 35 who had mild COVID-19 (a few samples of this study predate the infection). Cell type and time point are not known. The chain combines TRBV6-5 with TRBJ2-2; no definite D call. As DNA, the CDR3 is TGTGCCAGTCAACTGGGGGGGGAGCTGTTTTTT. Protein sequence: CASQLGGELFF.